This T cell receptor (beta chain) is from a study of cytomegalovirus exposure and HLA in healthy donors. Turning to the study itself: Researchers found that more than 70% of almost 400 genotyped donors fell within the Caucasian-associated ancestry cluster. Regarding the study as a whole: Among TCR beta chains of equal frequency, HLA-associated ones were more clonally expanded in a later analysis.

PCR employed 60 Vbeta and 13 Jbeta primers. This table comes from immunoSEQ multiplex PCR, and its TCRdb copy is limited to in-frame clones, with some not included. The sample yields about 160,000 clones, about four fifths seen once. About this clone itself: The antigen remains unidentified.

The CDR3 sequence is 14 residues long. Germline assignment: CDR1 MNHNS and CDR2 SASEGT. Trimming cost V 6 bases and J 4 bases, with 16 bases left between them. The chain links TRBV6-1 to TRBJ2-7, with D possibly being TRBD1 (8 bases). The receptor was derived from a man aged 45-65 years in good health and CMV-seropositive. Material for sequencing was PBMCs. The DNA of the CDR3 is TGTGCCAGCAGCGGGAGGACAGGGCGGTACGAGCAGTACTTC. Translated, it gives CASSGRTGRYEQYF.